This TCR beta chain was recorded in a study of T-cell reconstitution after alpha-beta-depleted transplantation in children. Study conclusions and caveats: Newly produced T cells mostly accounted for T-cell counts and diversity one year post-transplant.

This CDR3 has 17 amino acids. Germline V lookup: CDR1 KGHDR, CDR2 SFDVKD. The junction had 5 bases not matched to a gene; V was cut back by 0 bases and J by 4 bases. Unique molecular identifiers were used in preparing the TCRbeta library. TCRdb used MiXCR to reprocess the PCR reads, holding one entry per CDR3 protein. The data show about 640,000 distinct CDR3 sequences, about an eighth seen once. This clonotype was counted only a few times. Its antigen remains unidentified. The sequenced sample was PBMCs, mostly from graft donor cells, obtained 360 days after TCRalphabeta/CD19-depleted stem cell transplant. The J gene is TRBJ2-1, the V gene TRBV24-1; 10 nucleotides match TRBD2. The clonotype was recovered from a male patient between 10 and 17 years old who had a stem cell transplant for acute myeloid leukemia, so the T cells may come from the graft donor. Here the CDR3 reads CATSDLWTSGGYNEQFF. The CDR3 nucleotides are TGTGCCACCAGTGATTTGTGGACTAGCGGAGGGTACAATGAGCAGTTCTTC.